This TCR beta chain was documented in a study of blood T cell repertoires in COVID-19. Looking at the study overall: Researchers got acute and convalescent COVID-19 samples from the United States, Italy and Spain. Nucleic acid was either cDNA or gDNA, and it came from T cells, B-cell-depleted T cells, or PBMCs.

Clinical history reported by participants formed the basis on which cohorts were assigned. V lost 0 bases and J 0 bases, leaving 12 bases between the germline ends. CDR1 MNHEY and CDR2 SMNVEV come from the germline V gene (reference sequence). The CDR3 runs 18 residues. Produced via immunoSEQ multiplex PCR; TCRdb's table is partial and in-frame only. The sample lists 200,000 to 250,000 clones; under 90% were seen once. Sequenced sample: PBMCs or T cells enriched from blood (not recorded which). This receptor was taken from a woman between 45 and 65 years old with acute COVID-19. The chain joins TRBV27 to TRBJ2-6, with D perhaps TRBD2 (5 bases). Here the CDR3 DNA reads TGTGCCAGCAGTTTATCTCTCGCGGGCCCCTCTGGGGCCAACGTCCTGACTTTC. Residues: CASSLSLAGPSGANVLTF.